This TCR beta chain was identified during a study of radiation and T cells in renal cell carcinoma (dated by TCRdb to 2018 to 2021). About the full investigation: TCR beta sequencing covered over 50 samples in total, comprising around 26 tumors and about 27 peripheral blood samples. The final blood draw took place at 4 weeks after radiation, the same time as nephrectomy. A total of approximately 3,800,000 unique CDR3 nucleotide sequences, encoding 2.5 million to 3 million unique CDR3 amino acid sequences, were found across all 50 or so samples. General findings and caveats noted by the study authors: In blood, the top tumor clonotypes increased from baseline to 2 weeks after radiation and then shrank by 4 weeks, which suggests a temporary expansion of tumor-resident clones. The single-armed trial design could not address effects of radiation dose or scheduling on the TCR repertoire. Because pretreatment tumor biopsies were not available, the baseline intratumoral presence of clonotypes could not be determined. Blood repertoire dynamics were not followed beyond 4 weeks after treatment.

To note about this clone: There is no known antigen for this receptor. Within one base of it there is no much larger clone, and no base qualities were kept.

This sample's time point label indicates: blood 4 weeks post-SBRT, at nephrectomy. The treatment or condition label on this specimen signifies: 15 Gy SBRT to primary tumor, nephrectomy 4 weeks later. The samples were obtained from a clinical trial, where primary renal cell carcinomas were treated with 15 Gy stereotactic body radiation therapy and then removed by nephrectomy 4 weeks afterward. To follow tumor-enriched clonotypes, serial peripheral blood was collected from radiation-treated patients at baseline and at 2 weeks and 4 weeks after SBRT. All patients had renal cell carcinoma with clear cell pathology. Genomic DNA for TCR sequencing was prepared using the QIAamp DNA Blood Mini Kit (Qiagen). Samples were included in the analyses only if all quality control checks were passed. TCR beta libraries were generated from genomic DNA with the immunoSEQ kit, following the manufacturer's recommendations. For library preparation, a first multiplex PCR was performed with proprietary primers, followed by a second PCR in which unique barcodes were added, and bead cleanups were performed after each round. Each sample batch included a kit-provided positive control reaction and a negative control reaction. The final libraries were assessed on an Agilent 4200 TapeStation D1000 ScreenTape, pooled by volume, and quantified by qPCR. Sequencing was performed on an Illumina NextSeq500 with a MidOutput 150-cycle cartridge, and 156 Read1 and 15 Index1 cycles were run with kit custom primers. The pooled library was loaded at about 1 pM, with an approximately 21% PhiX control spiked in. Per the source publication's procedure: The vendor-processed data were analyzed in R, and a clonotype was defined as all T cells that share the same CDR3 nucleotide sequence. In the clone abundance analyses, frequencies were normalized to the 10,000 most abundant clones in each sample. Public T cell clones, which averaged fewer than five per sample, were excluded before analysis. A difference in abundance of at least 32-fold between compartments was used to define tumor-enriched and baseline blood-enriched clonotypes. A beta-binomial differential abundance model was used to identify clonotypes that were expanded or contracted between blood time points. The Baroni-Urbani and Buser coefficient was used to measure tumor-blood repertoire similarity, and groups were compared with two-tailed Wilcoxon tests in R. What TCRdb holds here is the immuneACCESS table cut down to in-frame rearrangements. Part of the clones is not present; checked against another copy, under half of the missing clones reflect an unresolved V gene, and the others are unexplained. Clone size and the V and J calls come from that table; the DNA yielded D and trimming. For this sample the table gives about 43,000 clones, of which about 82% were detected only once. The biggest ten clones account for roughly 30% of the sample.

The germline V gene encodes CDR1 SGHDT and CDR2 YYEEEE. V loses 1 base of germline sequence and J loses 9 bases, and the interval between the two ends is 8 bases. The CDR3 measures 12 amino acids from cysteine to phenylalanine. The DNA shown is the 36-base CDR3, in frame from base 1. The TCR was taken from a woman in her 70s with renal cell carcinoma. The chain employs TRBV5-6 and TRBJ2-1, with the D segment identity uncertain. Here the sequenced sample was blood, taken from a patient whose treatment included radiotherapy and nephrectomy. CDR3 region: CASSLLAGEQFF. In nucleotides, the sequence is TGTGCCAGCAGCTTGTTAGCTGGTGAGCAGTTCTTC.